The 3 T cell receptor beta chains below were found in one sample sequenced in a study of T cell responses to AZD1222 COVID-19 vaccine. The data were produced by immunoSEQ multiplex PCR, yet TCRdb's version contains in-frame clones alone and is incomplete. The table includes about 89,000 clones, 75% to 95% detected once. Sequences were derived from peripheral blood, sampled 28 days after the second AZD1222 dose. The receptors derive from an adult who received the AZD1222 COVID-19 vaccine.

The chain carries TRBV20-1 and TRBJ1-6; D may be TRBD1 (6 bases). Germline V CDR1 and CDR2: DFQATT, SNEGSKA (reference sequence). Trimming pared 3 bases from V and 3 bases from J, leaving 18 bases between. The CDR3 is 17 residues long. The CDR3 loop reads CSASSQGPLYYNSPLHF. DNA of the CDR3: TGCAGTGCTAGTAGTCAGGGGCCTCTTTACTATAATTCACCCCTCCACTTT.

The rearrangement uses TRBV3-1 (or the pseudogene TRBV3-2) and TRBJ2-5; TRBD1 matches at 10 bases. V was clipped by 4 bases and J by 5 bases; unmatched bases: 4. The CDR3 sequence is 14 residues long. Germline assignment: CDR1 LGHDT and CDR2 YNNKEL (reference sequence). CDR3 residues: CASSPTGGWETQYF. For the CDR3, the DNA is TGTGCCAGCAGCCCGACAGGGGGCTGGGAGACCCAGTACTTC.

J is TRBJ1-1 and V is TRBV29-1; the D is unclear. Germline V CDR1 and CDR2: SQVTM, ANQGSEA. Between the trimmed V and J ends, which lost 1 base and 1 base, there was a span of 13 bases. The CDR3 contains 15 residues. CDR3 DNA: TGCAGCGTTGAAGGAAGGGTCCGAGAGAACACTGAAGCTTTCTTT. It yields the protein CSVEGRVRENTEAFF. The full variable domain, completed using reference TRBV29-1 and TRBJ1-1, is SAVISQKPSRDICQRGTSLTIQCQVDSQVTMMFWYRQQPGQSLTLIATANQGSEATYESGFVIDKFPISRPNLTFSTLTVSNMSPEDSSIYLCSVEGRVRENTEAFFGQGTRLTVV.